One and the same sample provided the 4 T cell receptor beta chains below, sequenced in a study of beta chain features in type 1 diabetes. Reverse transcribing all isolated RNA meant expressed TCRB transcripts were sequenced. Libraries were prepared by immunoSEQ multiplex PCR; TCRdb keeps only in-frame clonotypes and omits some of them. The sample holds about 360,000 clones; 10% to 15% are singletons and the top ten take 0.015% to 0.02%. Sequencing was performed on naive CD4+ T cells from blood. The receptors shown here come from a man younger than 35 in good health.

This clone has only a few counts. This sample also contains other DNA sequences that code for the same CDR3. The V call is TRBV5-1, the J call TRBJ2-3; no clear D. V was clipped by 0 bases and J by 0 bases, with 8 bases between them. CDR3 length equals 15 residues. Germline V lookup: CDR1 SGHRS, CDR2 YFSETQ. The CDR3: CASSLAGESTDTQYF. The CDR3 bases are TGCGCCAGCAGCTTGGCCGGAGAAAGCACAGATACGCAGTATTTT.

The CDR3 here is CASSPFGGSGETQYF. The CDR3 DNA sequence: TGTGCCAGCAGCCCCTTTGGGGGGTCAGGCGAGACCCAGTACTTC. The V gene is TRBV11-2, the J gene TRBJ2-5; a possible D gene is TRBD2 (6 bases). CDR1 is SGHAT and CDR2 is FQNNGV in the germline V gene. The CDR3 has 15 residues. Deletions cut 5 bases from V and 5 bases from J, with 18 bases between.

This sequence joins TRBV28 and TRBJ2-5; 9 nucleotides match TRBD1. The CDR3 is 16 amino acids. V shed 5 bases and J 2 bases; nucleotides not matched to a gene: 9. Germline CDR1 is MDHEN and CDR2 is SYDVKM. CDR3 protein: CASSPWDRVIQETQYF. Here the CDR3 DNA reads TGTGCCAGCAGTCCCTGGGACAGGGTGATTCAAGAGACCCAGTACTTC.

This chain joins TRBV14 and TRBJ1-4, with D uncertain. Germline lookup yields CDR1 SGHDN and CDR2 FVKESK. Trimming removed 2 bases from V and 3 bases from J, with 10 bases in between. CDR3 length equals 15 residues. This chain's CDR3 is CASSQTLFANEKLFF. The DNA for the CDR3 is TGTGCCAGCAGCCAAACTCTCTTTGCTAATGAAAAACTGTTTTTT.